The next 13 T cell receptor beta chains were all read from a single sample in a study of shared clonotypes between healthy human individuals. Assay: immunoSEQ multiplex PCR; the TCRdb copy retains only in-frame clones and omits some. The table lists 2.3 million or so clones, over 90% of them singletons, with under 0.45% in the top ten. Sequenced sample: naive CD4+ T cells from PBMCs. Subset noted: CD45RA+ positively selected. The source of these receptors is a man between 18 and 35 years old in good health. Some clones in this sample may be carry-over from other donors' samples.

The chain combines TRBV19 with TRBJ2-3, with 15 bases fitting TRBD2. Germline CDR1 and CDR2: LNHDA and SQIVND (reference sequence). The CDR3 totals 17 residues. Trimming cost V 5 bases and J 2 bases; bases outside gene matches: 5. The CDR3 protein is CASSWGLAGGSTDTQYF. The CDR3 bases are TGTGCCAGTAGTTGGGGACTAGCGGGAGGCTCCACAGATACGCAGTATTTT.

The gene calls are TRBV9 and TRBJ2-2; D may be TRBD2 (6 bases). CDR3 length: 15 amino acids. Germline CDR1 and CDR2: SGDLS and YYNGEE. Trimming shortened V by 0 bases and J by 4 bases, and 10 bases separated the two germline ends. DNA of the CDR3: TGTGCCAGCAGCGTAGCGGGGGACCCCACCGGGGAGCTGTTTTTT. Translated: CASSVAGDPTGELFF.

In DNA form, the CDR3 reads TGTGCCAGCAGCTTAGATCCCAGGGTTTCAGGCGAGCAGTACTTC. This encodes CASSLDPRVSGEQYF. V is TRBV11-2 and J is TRBJ2-7; D perhaps matches TRBD1 (5 bases). V shed 0 bases and J shed 6 bases, with 15 bases lying between them. This CDR3 comprises 15 residues. The germline V gene encodes CDR1 SGHAT and CDR2 FQNNGV.

V and J are TRBV2 and TRBJ2-5; 7 bases agree with TRBD2. Germline lookup yields CDR1 SNHLY and CDR2 FYNNEI. Unmatched junction bases numbered 6, after V lost 8 bases and J lost 0 bases. The CDR3 sequence is 14 residues long. DNA for the CDR3: TGTGCCAGCGCTCTAGCGGTAAACCAAGAGACCCAGTACTTC. Protein: CASALAVNQETQYF.

The CDR3: CASSPSPGVGETQYF. The CDR3 nucleotides read TGCGCCAGCAGCCCGAGTCCGGGGGTAGGAGAGACCCAGTACTTC. This chain connects TRBV5-1 to TRBJ2-5; D may be TRBD2 (6 bases). CDR3 size: 15 residues. Germline V gives CDR1 SGHRS, CDR2 YFSETQ. V was shortened by 4 bases and J by 4 bases, with 17 bases between the two germline ends. The entire variable domain, with the rest obtained from reference TRBV5-1 and TRBJ2-5, is as follows: KAGVTQTPRYLIKTRGQQVTLSCSPISGHRSVSWYQQTPGQGLQFLFEYFSETQRNKGNFPGRFSGRQFSNSRSEMNVSTLELGDSALYLCASSPSPGVGETQYFGPGTRLLVL.

The V and J genes are TRBV11-2 and TRBJ1-4, with 7 bases matching TRBD1. CDR3 length equals 18 residues. Trimming at V came to 2 bases and at J to 7 bases, leaving 16 bases not matched to a gene. CDR1 is SGHAT, CDR2 FQNNGV, per germline. The CDR3 nucleotides read TGTGCCAGCAGCTTACCCCGGGACAGTGCCCGTAATGGTGAAAAACTGTTTTTT. Translated: CASSLPRDSARNGEKLFF.

The chain links TRBV6-1 to TRBJ2-5; a weak D match, TRBD1 (6 bases). CDR1 is MNHNS, CDR2 SASEGT, per germline. The CDR3 runs 13 residues. Trimming took 7 bases from V and 5 from J, leaving 14 bases between them. As DNA, the CDR3 is TGTGCCAGCACCTTAGAGGGGGTGGAGACCCAGTACTTC. Residues: CASTLEGVETQYF.

The V and J genes are TRBV28 and TRBJ2-3; D gene ambiguous. The CDR3 sequence is 14 residues long. V shed 6 bases and J shed 0 bases, with 10 bases lying between them. From germline, CDR1 is MDHEN and CDR2 SYDVKM. The CDR3 loop reads CASRATASTDTQYF. The DNA for the CDR3 is TGTGCCAGCAGAGCTACCGCAAGCACAGATACGCAGTATTTT.

The genes are TRBV5-1 and TRBJ1-3; the D gene is possibly TRBD1 (5 bases). Trimming removed 0 bases from V and 2 bases from J, with 21 bases in between. The CDR3 extends over 19 amino acids. Germline CDR1 reads SGHRS; CDR2 reads YFSETQ. This chain's CDR3 is CASSLGPMRGSYAGNTIYF. The CDR3 DNA reads TGCGCCAGCAGCTTGGGACCAATGCGGGGGTCTTATGCTGGAAACACCATATATTTT.

This clone was observed a single time. In the same sample, other DNA sequences code for this CDR3. The chain combines TRBV18 with TRBJ2-2, with 9 bases that match TRBD2. Germline V lookup: CDR1 KGHSH, CDR2 LQKENI. The CDR3 is made up of 16 amino acids. With 3 bases clipped from V and 1 base from J, the junction kept 3 bases outside the gene matches. CDR3 nucleotide sequence: TGTGCCAGCTCACCGCGACTAGCGGAGAACACCGGGGAGCTGTTTTTT. This gives the protein CASSPRLAENTGELFF.

This chain uses TRBV7-3 with TRBJ1-1; TRBD1 matches 8 bases. The length of the CDR3 is 13 residues. J gave up 4 bases and V 7 bases, and 5 bases lay outside the gene matches. Germline assignment: CDR1 SGHTA and CDR2 FQGTGA. The CDR3 DNA is TGTGCCAGCAAAAAAGACAGGGGCACTGAAGCTTTCTTT. Its protein is CASKKDRGTEAFF.

As regards this clone: Other DNA sequences from this sample encode an identical CDR3 as well. This chain uses TRBV7-2 with TRBJ1-2; D not certain. Looked up from germline, CDR1 is SGHTA and CDR2 is FQGNSA. The CDR3 covers 12 residues. V was shortened by 5 bases and J by 4 bases, with 8 bases between the two germline ends. For the CDR3, the DNA is TGTGCCAGCAGCCCGGACGGCTATGGCTACACCTTC. Protein sequence: CASSPDGYGYTF.

This chain connects TRBV7-9 to TRBJ2-2; weak D call: TRBD2 (6 bases). The V end was cut by 1 base, the J end by 0 bases, with 9 bases between. The germline V gene has CDR1 SEHNR and CDR2 FQNEAQ (reference sequence). CDR3 size: 16 residues. Written as DNA, the CDR3 is TGTGCCAGCAGCTTAGGAGGAGGGACGAACACCGGGGAGCTGTTTTTT. Translating it yields CASSLGGGTNTGELFF.